This T cell receptor (beta chain) was observed in a study of blood T cell repertoires in COVID-19. Study overall: From T cells, B-cell-depleted T cells, or PBMCs came the material, which was cDNA or gDNA.

In the original analysis: Amplifying reference gene primers gave estimates of nucleated cell counts. The protocol was immunoSEQ multiplex PCR, while the TCRdb copy is restricted to in-frame clones and leaves out a portion. The D gene and trimming were derived from the DNA, and the V and J assignments and clone size from that table. Found here are around 240,000 clones, roughly nine tenths of them singletons; the top ten hold approximately 1.2%. Trimming stripped 0 bases from V and 4 bases from J, with 10 bases between. The CDR3 is made up of 15 amino acids. The germline gives CDR1 SGHDT, CDR2 YYEEEE.

The source material was PBMCs or T cells enriched from blood (not recorded which). The chain combines TRBV5-6 with TRBJ2-2; the D is unclear. This TCR came from a human donor in a cohort exposed to, infected with or recovered from COVID-19 (not recorded which). The donor label of this sample is uncertain. The CDR3 region is CASSLVSGFTGELFF. Written as DNA, the CDR3 is TGTGCCAGCAGCTTGGTTTCAGGCTTCACCGGGGAGCTGTTTTTT. Complete variable domain (other parts from reference TRBV5-6 and TRBJ2-2): DAGVTQSPTHLIKTRGQQVTLRCSPKSGHDTVSWYQQALGQGPQFIFQYYEEEERQRGNFPDRFSGHQFPNYSSELNVNALLLGDSALYLCASSLVSGFTGELFFGEGSRLTVL.